Sequencing of this TCR beta chain was carried out in a study of T cells in Graves' hyperthyroidism and ophthalmopathy. Study-level results: Among thyroid clonotypes expanded above 0.001, most also appeared in blood. Median prediction lead before ophthalmopathy onset was 5 to 7 months with the model.

This clonotype was observed many times. The antigen is undetermined. Germline CDR1 is DFQATT and CDR2 is SNEGSKA (reference sequence). V gave up 0 bases and J gave up 6 bases; unmatched junction bases: 13. This CDR3 region has 16 residues. Clinical Activity Scores of at least 3, NOSPECS grades of at least 4 and durations under 3 months characterized ophthalmopathy patients. The study left out patients who had uncontrolled infection, other autoimmune disease, pregnancy or lactation. What was amplified from RNA transcripts were TCR beta CDR3 regions. Researchers ran a first-round RT-PCR on the TCR CDR3 using the HTBI primer set. Via MiXCR, TCRdb re-called the multiplex PCR reads, giving one row per CDR3 protein. The sample records hundreds of thousands of distinct CDR3 sequences, 14% to 15% being singletons.

This chain connects TRBV20-1 to TRBJ1-1, with 7 bases fitting TRBD1. This TCR was sampled from a man aged 18 to 30 with Graves' ophthalmopathy. Sample: blood. CDR3 sequence reads: CSARDIRRGLKSEAFF. CDR3 coding DNA: TGCAGTGCTAGAGATATAAGGAGGGGGCTTAAGTCTGAAGCTTTCTTT.